This is a list of T cell receptor beta chains from one sample in a study. TCRdb itself ran the RT-PCR reads through MiXCR, one entry per CDR3 protein. The sample includes about 700,000 distinct CDR3 sequences, 12% to 15% seen only once; the top ten take 3.6%. The source material was memory CD4+ T cells from blood. The receptors derive from a female donor in good health, serving as a healthy control. The CDR3 runs from the conserved cysteine through the conserved F or W. The D gene is left open where the match is weak. The listing skips clone size in some rows; elsewhere it reads once, few, many or a size class.

CDR3 DNA,CDR3 protein,V gene,D gene,clone size,J gene
TGTGCCAGCAGACCCCTTAGGGGCGGGAGCTCCTACAATGAGCAGTTCTTC,CASRPLRGGSSYNEQFF,TRBV12-3/TRBV12-4,TRBD2,many,TRBJ2-1
TGCGCCAGCAGAGTTCAGGGGTCCGCTGCATACAATGAGCAGTTCTTC,CASRVQGSAAYNEQFF,TRBV5-1,.,.,TRBJ2-1
TGCAGTGCTAGAGAGGACAGGTACTACGAGCAGTACTTC,CSAREDRYYEQYF,TRBV20-1,TRBD1,many,TRBJ2-7
TGTGCCAGCTCACCACTCTTCAGCCTACAAGGAGATGAGCAGTTCTTC,CASSPLFSLQGDEQFF,TRBV18,.,.,TRBJ2-1
TGTGCCAGCTCACCGAGGTACGCAGGGGACACTGAAGCTTTCTTT,CASSPRYAGDTEAFF,TRBV18,.,.,TRBJ1-1
TGTGCCATCAGTGTTGGGAGGGATCAGCCCCAGCATTTT,CAISVGRDQPQHF,TRBV10-3,.,few,TRBJ1-5
TGTGCCAGCAGCTTAGCGCTGGGTCGGGGATCAGGCTACACCTTC,CASSLALGRGSGYTF,TRBV7-2,.,few,TRBJ1-2
TGCAGTGCTAAACAGGGGACTCCCTACGAGCAGTACTTC,CSAKQGTPYEQYF,TRBV20-1,.,.,TRBJ2-7
TGTGCCAGCAGCACCTATGGGAAGTTCTTC,CASSTYGKFF,TRBV7-9,.,.,TRBJ2-1
TGTGCCAGCAGGTGGGGGGATACGCAGTATTTT,CASRWGDTQYF,TRBV12-3/TRBV12-4,.,few,TRBJ2-3